This T cell receptor (beta chain) appears in the sequencing data of a study of response to subunit inactivated influenza vaccine. General observations from the study: Researchers suggested that each seasonal influenza vaccination recruits few new T cells.

TCRdb re-called the RT-PCR reads with MiXCR, one entry per CDR3 protein. Of around 760,000 distinct CDR3 sequences in the sample, over 11% were seen once. V was pared by 4 bases and J by 6 bases, with 15 bases of the junction left unmatched. This CDR3 is 18 amino acids long. Germline assignment: CDR1 SGHAT and CDR2 FQDESV (reference sequence). Many counts were recorded for this clonotype. As yet, its antigen is unknown. The TCR sequence derives from a man aged 45 to 65 who received an inactivated influenza vaccine. The chain combines TRBV11-1 with TRBJ2-1; 10 positions agree with TRBD2. Sequenced material: PBMCs from blood, taken 14 to 15 days before vaccination. This chain's CDR3 is CASSSIVASGRAPNEQFF. CDR3 nucleotides: TGTGCCAGCAGCTCGATTGTGGCTAGCGGGAGAGCCCCCAATGAGCAGTTCTTC.